The rows below give T cell receptor beta chains drawn from one sample of a study of shared clonotypes between healthy human individuals. Data came from immunoSEQ multiplex PCR; TCRdb stores just in-frame clones and leaves some out. Of around 1.9 million clones listed, just over 90% were seen once; the top ten hold over 1.5%. The sample comprised naive CD8+ T cells from PBMCs. The receptor source for this set is a young man in good health. Some clones in this sample may be carry-over from other donors' samples. Each CDR3 is given with its conserved first and last residue. The D gene is left open where the match is weak. Clone sizes are given selectively: once, few, many, or a class where the clone is expanded.

>TRBJ2-1|TRBV7-9|-|-
TGTGCCAGCAGCCCAAAGGGGGGAGACGGACTCAATGAGCAGTTCTTC
CASSPKGGDGLNEQFF
>TRBJ2-1|TRBV5-1|TRBD2|-
TGCGCCAGCAGCCCGAGGCAGGGTAGCGGGAGCTCCTACAATGAGCAGTTCTTC
CASSPRQGSGSSYNEQFF
>TRBJ1-4|TRBV15|-|once
TGTGCCACCAGCAGAGAATCGAGGGTTAATGAAAAACTGTTTTTT
CATSRESRVNEKLFF
>TRBJ2-5|TRBV19|-|-
TGTGCCAGTAGTATAAGGGGCACCAACGGGGAGACCCAGTACTTC
CASSIRGTNGETQYF
>TRBJ2-2|TRBV27|-|-
TGTGCCAGCAGTTTGTTGGGGGGCGACGGGGAGCTGTTTTTT
CASSLLGGDGELFF
>TRBJ2-2|TRBV30|TRBD1|-
TGTGCCTGGCTCCTGAAATCGGGGACAGATTTTTCCGGGGAGCTGTTTTTT
CAWLLKSGTDFSGELFF
>TRBJ2-7|TRBV9|TRBD2|-
TGTGCCAGCAGCGGTCACCCGGGACTAGCTTTCGAGCAGTACTTC
CASSGHPGLAFEQYF
>TRBJ2-1|TRBV28|TRBD2|-
TGTGCCAGCAGTCTAGAGACTAGCGGGAGGTATGCCACAACTCCTGAGCAGTTCTTC
CASSLETSGRYATTPEQFF
>TRBJ2-5|TRBV6-1|TRBD2|-
TGTGCCAGCAGTGAAGCACCTGAGACTAGCGGGAGCCTGGAGACCCAGTACTTC
CASSEAPETSGSLETQYF
>TRBJ1-5|TRBV5-1|-|-
TGCGCCAGCAGCTTGGTTGGGGGACCCAATCAGCCCCAGCATTTT
CASSLVGGPNQPQHF
>TRBJ2-3|TRBV27|-|-
TGTGCCAGCATCCCGAGCACGGGAGAGTACACAGATACGCAGTATTTT
CASIPSTGEYTDTQYF
>TRBJ1-4|TRBV6-1|-|-
TGTGCCAGCACCCAAGGCTGGGTTTGGTTTTTT
CASTQGWVWFF
>TRBJ2-5|TRBV6-5|TRBD1|-
TGTGCCAGCAGTTACCTCGAGGGACAGCAAGAGACCCAGTACTTC
CASSYLEGQQETQYF
>TRBJ1-1|TRBV19|-|-
TGTGCCAGTAAGTCGGGGGGGACGAACACTGAAGCTTTCTTT
CASKSGGTNTEAFF
>TRBJ2-7|TRBV19|-|-
TGTGCCAGTAGTATGAGTTGGCCCTCCTACGAGCAGTACTTC
CASSMSWPSYEQYF
>TRBJ2-7|TRBV28|TRBD2|-
TGTGCCAGCAGTTTAGGGGGGGTCCCCTCCTACGAGCAGTACTTC
CASSLGGVPSYEQYF
>TRBJ1-3|TRBV4-1|-|-
TGCGCCAGCAGCCAATGGGCACAACAAAACTCTGGAAACACCATATATTTT
CASSQWAQQNSGNTIYF
>TRBJ2-7|TRBV5-1|TRBD1|-
TGCGCCAGTAAAGAGACCGGGACAGGGGCTTACGAGCAGTACTTC
CASKETGTGAYEQYF
>TRBJ1-2|TRBV29-1|TRBD1|-
TGCAGCGTGTCGGGACAGGGGAACTCTTATGGCTACACCTTC
CSVSGQGNSYGYTF
>TRBJ2-3|TRBV6-1|-|-
TGTGCCAGCAGTGTTAGGGGCCCGGGAGATACGCAGTATTTT
CASSVRGPGDTQYF
>TRBJ2-1|TRBV4-1|TRBD2|once
TGCGCCAGCAGCCAAGATTTGCGGGAGGGCCTCCATGAGCAGTTCTTC
CASSQDLREGLHEQFF
>TRBJ2-1|TRBV7-9|TRBD1|-
TGTGCCAGCACGGGACAGCTTTACAATGAGCAGTTCTTC
CASTGQLYNEQFF
>TRBJ1-1|TRBV27|-|-
TGTGCCAGCAGTTTAGTAGTTAGAAACACTGAAGCTTTCTTT
CASSLVVRNTEAFF
>TRBJ1-2|TRBV4-1|-|-
TGCGCCAGCAGCCAAGAACCTCCCGGACCTAACTATGGCTACACCTTC
CASSQEPPGPNYGYTF
>TRBJ1-1|TRBV19|TRBD1|-
TGTGCCAGTAGTATCGGAGACAGGGGGTTCACTGAAGCTTTCTTT
CASSIGDRGFTEAFF
>TRBJ2-1|TRBV7-9|-|once
TGTGCCAGCAGGCAGGCTCACTACAATGAGCAGTTCTTC
CASRQAHYNEQFF
>TRBJ1-6|TRBV27|TRBD1|once
TGTGCCAGCAGTTTATCGGAGGGGGCAAATTCACCCCTCCACTTT
CASSLSEGANSPLHF
>TRBJ2-5|TRBV4-1|-|-
TGCGCCAGCAGCCAAGGAGTCCCGCCGTACGAGACCCAGTACTTC
CASSQGVPPYETQYF
>TRBJ2-7|TRBV28|TRBD1|-
TGTGCCAGCAGCCCGGACAGGAGTAAAGTTCGGAGAGATTACGAGCAGTACTTC
CASSPDRSKVRRDYEQYF
>TRBJ2-2|TRBV10-2|-|-
TGCGCCAGCATGGATTACCACCTGAACACCGGGGAGCTGTTTTTT
CASMDYHLNTGELFF
>TRBJ1-3|TRBV18|-|-
TGTGCCAGCTCACCACCCAGCGTCTCTGGAAACACCATATATTTT
CASSPPSVSGNTIYF
>TRBJ1-1|TRBV4-1|TRBD1|few
TGCGCCAGCAGCCCAAAGGGAGCGGGACAGGGCATGAACACTGAAGCTTTCTTT
CASSPKGAGQGMNTEAFF
>TRBJ2-2|TRBV5-4|-|-
TGTGCCAGCAGCTTGGTCATCGGCACCGGGGAGCTGTTTTTT
CASSLVIGTGELFF
>TRBJ1-1|TRBV5-5|-|-
TGTGCCAGCAGCTTTATCACAGTGAACACTGAAGCTTTCTTT
CASSFITVNTEAFF
>TRBJ1-5|TRBV10-2|-|-
TGCGCCAGCAGTCAAGACGAGTTTAGCAATCAGCCCCAGCATTTT
CASSQDEFSNQPQHF
>TRBJ2-1|TRBV7-8|TRBD1|-
TGTGCCAGCCGGACGACAGGGGCCTTATACAATGAGCAGTTCTTC
CASRTTGALYNEQFF
>TRBJ2-5|TRBV21-1|-|-
TGTGCCAGCAGCAAACGGCACAGACCAAAAGAGACCCAGTACTTC
CASSKRHRPKETQYF
>TRBJ2-7|TRBV5-6|TRBD1|-
TGTGCCAGCAGCATGTCCGGGACAGGGAACGAGCAGTACTTC
CASSMSGTGNEQYF
>TRBJ2-3|TRBV28|-|-
TGTGCCAGCAGTACGCCCCGGACTGTTGAGATCACAGATACGCAGTATTTT
CASSTPRTVEITDTQYF
>TRBJ2-5|TRBV29-1|-|-
TGCAGCGTTGACAGCGGCCAAGAGACCCAGTACTTC
CSVDSGQETQYF
>TRBJ2-3|TRBV6-4|TRBD2|-
TGTGCCAGCAGTGACGGAGCGGGAGAGGCAGATACGCAGTATTTT
CASSDGAGEADTQYF
>TRBJ1-2|TRBV7-9|-|-
TGTGCCAGCAGCTCCGCCAGCTTCGACTATGGCTACACCTTC
CASSSASFDYGYTF
>TRBJ2-7|TRBV5-6|TRBD1|-
TGTGCCAGCAGCTGGACAGGGTACGAGCAGTACTTC
CASSWTGYEQYF
>TRBJ1-2|TRBV27|TRBD1|-
TGTGCCAGCAGTCGACAGGGGGCCGTGGTTACGGGCTACACCTTC
CASSRQGAVVTGYTF
>TRBJ1-3|TRBV9|TRBD1|-
TGTGCCAGCAGGCCGGGACAGGGGGCGGGAAACACCATATATTTT
CASRPGQGAGNTIYF
>TRBJ2-6|TRBV21-1|-|-
TGTGCCAGCAGCAAAGGTCACAGGGGCCCCTCTGGGGCCAACGTCCTGACTTTC
CASSKGHRGPSGANVLTF
>TRBJ2-1|TRBV6-4|-|-
TGTGCCAGCAGTAATGGGTTGGCGGTGCTTTACAATGAGCAGTTCTTC
CASSNGLAVLYNEQFF
>TRBJ2-2|TRBV5-8|-|-
TGTGCCAGCAGGCTGTTCCCCGAGGCCGGGGAGCTGTTTTTT
CASRLFPEAGELFF
>TRBJ1-1|TRBV6-5|TRBD1|-
TGTGCCAGCACCGCCGGGACAGGGGCGAACACTGAAGCTTTCTTT
CASTAGTGANTEAFF
>TRBJ2-4|TRBV7-9|-|-
TGTGCCAGCAGCTTTGCCGTAGCCAAAAACATTCAGTACTTC
CASSFAVAKNIQYF
>TRBJ2-7|TRBV4-1|-|once
TGCGCCAGCAGCCAAGACGTGTCAGGGGCCTACGAGCAGTACTTC
CASSQDVSGAYEQYF
>TRBJ2-7|TRBV28|TRBD1|-
TGTGCCAGCAGCGAGGGGGTTACGGGGACAGGGCCCTACGAGCAGTACTTC
CASSEGVTGTGPYEQYF
>TRBJ2-5|TRBV27|-|-
TGTGCCAGCAGTTTTTTAGGGGGGGAGCAAGAGACCCAGTACTTC
CASSFLGGEQETQYF
>TRBJ1-2|TRBV29-1|-|-
TGCAGCGTCGACCGACAGAAACTTAACTATGGCTACACCTTC
CSVDRQKLNYGYTF